This TCR beta chain was found in a study of T cells in Graves' hyperthyroidism and ophthalmopathy. RNA transcripts served as the template for amplifying TCR beta CDR3 regions. The study used the HTBI primer set for a first-round RT-PCR of the TCR CDR3. A single record per CDR3 protein comes from TCRdb applying MiXCR to the multiplex PCR reads. The sample shows roughly 750,000 distinct CDR3 sequences, about a sixth of them seen only once. Per the germline V gene, CDR1 is SEHNR and CDR2 is FQNEAQ (reference sequence). The CDR3 length is 18 residues. V shed 2 bases and J shed 2 bases, with 18 bases lying between them. Stable Graves' hyperthyroidism meant no ophthalmopathy progression within 18 months. Clinical symptoms, serum thyroxine and TRAb, thyroid ultrasound and orbital computed tomography were used for the diagnoses.

Material: blood. The chain carries TRBV7-9 and TRBJ2-2; TRBD1 might be the D (6 bases). The clonotype comes from a young man with Graves' hyperthyroidism. CDR3 residues: CASSLRGLAGDNTGELFF. Here the CDR3 DNA reads TGTGCCAGCAGCTTACGGGGCTTGGCAGGGGATAACACCGGGGAGCTGTTTTTT.